Each of the 8 T cell receptor beta chains below was sequenced from the same sample in a study of blood T cell repertoires in COVID-19. Assay: immunoSEQ multiplex PCR; the TCRdb copy retains only in-frame clones and omits some. The data contain about 150,000 clones, around 84% of them singletons. The source material was peripheral blood. These receptors were taken from a woman in her 50s with acute or convalescent COVID-19.

The chain recombines TRBV5-1 with TRBJ2-2; D is unresolved. CDR1 SGHRS and CDR2 YFSETQ come from the germline V gene. Trimming left V 3 bases short and J 6 bases short, with 6 bases between. There are 12 residues in the CDR3. The CDR3 DNA is TGCGCCAGCAGCTCCCCGGCCGGGGAGCTGTTTTTT. Its translation: CASSSPAGELFF.

The genes are TRBV19 and TRBJ1-4, with D unclear. V lost 4 bases to trimming and J lost 7 bases, with 16 bases between them. Germline V gene data show CDR1 as LNHDA and CDR2 as SQIVND (reference sequence). The CDR3 totals 15 residues. Here the CDR3 DNA reads TGTGCCAGTAGTACCCGCCGGGTTACTGGTGAAAAACTGTTTTTT. It translates to CASSTRRVTGEKLFF.

This rearrangement joins TRBV7-2 to TRBJ1-2, with D possibly being TRBD1 (6 bases). CDR3 size: 14 residues. V lost 5 bases and J 4 bases, leaving 14 bases between the germline ends. Germline V CDR1 and CDR2: SGHTA, FQGNSA. The DNA of the CDR3 is TGTGCCAGCAGCCATCACAGGGTTTCCTATGGCTACACCTTC. Protein product: CASSHHRVSYGYTF.

This chain connects TRBV2 to TRBJ1-2; 8 nucleotides agree with TRBD1. Germline values: CDR1 SNHLY, CDR2 FYNNEI. V trimming: 6 bases; J trimming: 5 bases; junction bases outside the gene matches: 5. The CDR3 has 13 residues. The CDR3 DNA follows: TGTGCCAGCAGCGCGGACAGGGATTATGGCTACACCTTC. Its translation is CASSADRDYGYTF.

The chain carries TRBV10-3 and TRBJ2-3; 10 bases align to TRBD1. V lost 9 bases, J lost 9 bases, and 12 bases stayed unmatched. Germline V gives CDR1 ENHRY, CDR2 SYGVKD. The CDR3 extends over 14 amino acids. CDR3 residues: CAMRGGTGVETQYF. Written as DNA, the CDR3 is TGTGCCATGCGTGGTGGGACAGGGGTTGAAACGCAGTATTTT.

A note on this clone: The same CDR3 arises from other DNA sequences in this sample as well. The chain carries TRBV6-5 and TRBJ1-2; D call uncertain. The V and J ends lost 6 bases and 1 base respectively, with 6 bases between them. The CDR3 is made up of 12 amino acids. Germline V CDR1 and CDR2: MNHEY, SVGAGI. In nucleotides, the CDR3 is TGTGCCAGCAGGGGCGATAACTATGGCTACACCTTC. This gives the protein CASRGDNYGYTF.

This clone has at least ten counts. The V and J genes are TRBV7-9 and TRBJ2-7; no clear D. Trimming removed 2 bases at V and 0 bases at J, with 17 bases between. This CDR3 spans 17 amino acids. Germline CDR1 is SEHNR and CDR2 is FQNEAQ (reference sequence). The CDR3 DNA reads as TGTGCCAGCAGCTTACTAGGCGCGATAGTCCCCTCCTACGAGCAGTACTTC. It encodes CASSLLGAIVPSYEQYF.

This chain connects TRBV6-2 or TRBV6-3 to TRBJ2-2; D not certain. The length of the CDR3 is 12 residues. CDR1 is MNHEY, CDR2 SVGEGT, per germline. V lost 2 bases to trimming and J lost 6 bases, with 4 bases between them. The CDR3: CASSYGAGELFF. CDR3 coding DNA: TGTGCCAGCAGTTACGGAGCCGGGGAGCTGTTTTTT.